The T cell receptor (beta chain) under discussion was sequenced for a study of blood T cell repertoires in COVID-19. Turning to the study itself: The origin of the acute and convalescent COVID-19 samples was the United States, Italy and Spain. Sources were T cells, B-cell-depleted T cells, or PBMCs; the material itself was cDNA or gDNA.

In the original processing: Nucleated cell number was recorded as an estimate derived from reference gene primer amplification. Repertoires were generated with immunoSEQ multiplex PCR, while TCRdb's copy carries only in-frame clones and drops some. That table is the source of V, J and clone size, and D and trimming were worked out from the DNA. The sample lists 100,000 to 120,000 clones; roughly four fifths were seen once. The CDR3 is made up of 15 amino acids. CDR1 KGHDR and CDR2 SFDVKD come from the germline V gene. With V trimmed by 4 bases and J by 2 bases, 7 bases remained unmatched. The origin of this receptor is a woman aged 55 to 70 with acute or convalescent COVID-19. The chain recombines TRBV24-1 with TRBJ2-7; 7 bases fit TRBD1. Sequencing input: peripheral blood. CDR3 sequence (DNA): TGTGCCACCAGTGACCCAGGGACAGCCCCCTACGAGCAGTACTTC. This translates into CATSDPGTAPYEQYF.